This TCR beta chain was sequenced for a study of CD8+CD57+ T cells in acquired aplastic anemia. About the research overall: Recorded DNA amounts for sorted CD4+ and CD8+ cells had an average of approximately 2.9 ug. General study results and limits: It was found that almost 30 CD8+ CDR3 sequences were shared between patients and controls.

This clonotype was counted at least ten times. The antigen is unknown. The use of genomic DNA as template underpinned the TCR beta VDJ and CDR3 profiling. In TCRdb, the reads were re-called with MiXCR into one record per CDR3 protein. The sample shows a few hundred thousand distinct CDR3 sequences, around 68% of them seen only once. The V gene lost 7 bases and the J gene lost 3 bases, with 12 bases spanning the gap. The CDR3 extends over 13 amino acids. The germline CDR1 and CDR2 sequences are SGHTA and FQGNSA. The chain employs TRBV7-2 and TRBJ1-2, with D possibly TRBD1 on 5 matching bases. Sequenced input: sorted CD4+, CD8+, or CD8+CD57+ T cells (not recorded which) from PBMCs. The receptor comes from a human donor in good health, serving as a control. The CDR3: CASTAGYYYGYTF. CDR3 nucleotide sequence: TGTGCCAGCACCGCAGGGTATTACTATGGCTACACCTTC.